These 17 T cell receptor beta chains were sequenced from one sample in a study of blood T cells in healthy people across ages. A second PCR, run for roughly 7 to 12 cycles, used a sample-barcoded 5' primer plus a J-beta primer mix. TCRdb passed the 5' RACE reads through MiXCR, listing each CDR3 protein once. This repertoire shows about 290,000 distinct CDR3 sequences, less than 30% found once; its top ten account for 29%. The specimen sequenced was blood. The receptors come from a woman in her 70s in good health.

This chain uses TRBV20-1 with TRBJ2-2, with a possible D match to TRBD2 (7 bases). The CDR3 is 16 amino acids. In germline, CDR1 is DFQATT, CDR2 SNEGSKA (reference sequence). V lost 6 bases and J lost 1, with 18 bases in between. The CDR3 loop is CSASPRGGRNTGELFF. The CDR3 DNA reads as TGCAGTGCCTCACCTAGGGGGGGACGGAACACCGGGGAGCTGTTTTTT.

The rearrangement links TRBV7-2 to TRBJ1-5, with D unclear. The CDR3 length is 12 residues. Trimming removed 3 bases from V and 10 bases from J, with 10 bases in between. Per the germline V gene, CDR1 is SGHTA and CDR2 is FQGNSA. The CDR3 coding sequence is TGTGCCAGCAGCTTTAACATGAAACCCCAGCATTTT. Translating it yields CASSFNMKPQHF.

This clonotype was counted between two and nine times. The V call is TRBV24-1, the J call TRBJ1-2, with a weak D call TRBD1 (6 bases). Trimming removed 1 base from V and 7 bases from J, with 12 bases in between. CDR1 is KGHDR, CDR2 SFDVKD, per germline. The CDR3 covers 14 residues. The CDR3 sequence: CATSDFARGRGYTF. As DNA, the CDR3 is TGTGCCACCAGTGATTTCGCCAGGGGCCGTGGCTACACCTTC.

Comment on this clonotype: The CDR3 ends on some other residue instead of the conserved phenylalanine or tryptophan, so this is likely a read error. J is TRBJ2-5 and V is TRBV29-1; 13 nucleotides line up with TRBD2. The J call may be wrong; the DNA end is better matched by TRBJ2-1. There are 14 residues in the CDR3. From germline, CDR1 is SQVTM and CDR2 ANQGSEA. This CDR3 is CSVLTSGGANEQFS. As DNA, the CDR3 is TGCAGCGTTCTCACTAGCGGGGGGGCGAATGAGCAGTTCTCC.

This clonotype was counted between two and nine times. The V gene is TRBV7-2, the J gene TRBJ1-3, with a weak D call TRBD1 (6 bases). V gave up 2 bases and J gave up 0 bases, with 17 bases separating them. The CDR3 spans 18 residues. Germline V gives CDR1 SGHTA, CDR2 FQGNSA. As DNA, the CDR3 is TGTGCCAGCAGCTTAAGTTTCGGGGGCAGGGGCTCTGGAAACACCATATATTTT. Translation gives CASSLSFGGRGSGNTIYF.

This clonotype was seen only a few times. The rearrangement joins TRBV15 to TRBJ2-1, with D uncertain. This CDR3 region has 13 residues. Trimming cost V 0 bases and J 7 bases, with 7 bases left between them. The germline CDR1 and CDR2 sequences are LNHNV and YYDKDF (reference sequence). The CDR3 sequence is CATSRDQRNEQFF. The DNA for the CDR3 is TGTGCCACCAGCAGAGATCAGAGGAATGAGCAGTTCTTC.

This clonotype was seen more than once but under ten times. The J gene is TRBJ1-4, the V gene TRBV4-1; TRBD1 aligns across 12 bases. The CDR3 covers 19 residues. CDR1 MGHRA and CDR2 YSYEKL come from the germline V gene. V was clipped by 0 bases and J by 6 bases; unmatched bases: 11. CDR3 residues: CASSQDLIGTGGVDEKLFF. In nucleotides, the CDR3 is TGCGCCAGCAGCCAAGATCTCATCGGGACAGGGGGCGTTGATGAAAAACTGTTTTTT.

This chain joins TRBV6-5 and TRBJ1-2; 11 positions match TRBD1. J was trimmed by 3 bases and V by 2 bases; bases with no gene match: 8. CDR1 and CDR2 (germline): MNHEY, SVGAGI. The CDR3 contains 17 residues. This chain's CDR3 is CASSYVGQGAMDYGYTF. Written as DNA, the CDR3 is TGTGCCAGCAGTTACGTAGGACAGGGGGCGATGGACTATGGCTACACCTTC.

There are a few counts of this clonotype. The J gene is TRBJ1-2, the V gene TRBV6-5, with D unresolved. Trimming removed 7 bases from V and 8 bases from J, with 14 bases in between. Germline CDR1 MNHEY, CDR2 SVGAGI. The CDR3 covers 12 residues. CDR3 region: CASTDVAGGYTF. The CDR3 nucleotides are TGTGCCAGCACCGACGTGGCGGGAGGCTACACCTTC.

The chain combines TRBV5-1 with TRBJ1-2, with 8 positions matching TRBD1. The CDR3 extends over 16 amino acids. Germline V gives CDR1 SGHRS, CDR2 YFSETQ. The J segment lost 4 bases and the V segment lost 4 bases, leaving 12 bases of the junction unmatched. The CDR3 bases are TGCGCCAGCAGCGAGACTGGACAGGGTCCTGGCTATGGCTACACCTTC. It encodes CASSETGQGPGYGYTF.

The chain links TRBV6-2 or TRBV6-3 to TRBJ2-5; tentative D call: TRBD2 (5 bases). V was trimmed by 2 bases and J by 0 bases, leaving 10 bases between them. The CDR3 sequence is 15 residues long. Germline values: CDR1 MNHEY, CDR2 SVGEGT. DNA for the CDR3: TGTGCCAGCAGTTACGGATCGGGGTACCAAGAGACCCAGTACTTC. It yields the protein CASSYGSGYQETQYF.

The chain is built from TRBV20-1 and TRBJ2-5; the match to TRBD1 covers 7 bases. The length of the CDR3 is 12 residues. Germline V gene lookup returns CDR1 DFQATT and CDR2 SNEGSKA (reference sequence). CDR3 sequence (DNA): TGCGGCCAGCGGCAGACAGGGGAGACCCAGTACTTC. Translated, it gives CGQRQTGETQYF.

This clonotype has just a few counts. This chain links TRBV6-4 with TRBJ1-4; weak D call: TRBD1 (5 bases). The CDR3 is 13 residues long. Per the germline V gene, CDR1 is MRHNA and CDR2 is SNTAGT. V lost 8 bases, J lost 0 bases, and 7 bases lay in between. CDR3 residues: CASGQATNEKLFF. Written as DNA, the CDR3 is TGTGCCAGCGGACAAGCAACTAATGAAAAACTGTTTTTT.

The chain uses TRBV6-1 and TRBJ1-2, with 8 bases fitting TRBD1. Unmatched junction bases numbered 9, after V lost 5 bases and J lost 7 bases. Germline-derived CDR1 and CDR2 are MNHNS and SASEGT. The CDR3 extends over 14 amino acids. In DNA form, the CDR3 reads TGTGCCAGCAGTAGTCGCGACAGGGGAGGTGGCTACACCTTC. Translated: CASSSRDRGGGYTF.

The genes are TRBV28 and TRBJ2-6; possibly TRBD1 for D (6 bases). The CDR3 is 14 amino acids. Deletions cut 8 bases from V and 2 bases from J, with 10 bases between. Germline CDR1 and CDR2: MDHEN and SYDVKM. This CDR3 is CASATGTGANVLTF. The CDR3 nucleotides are TGTGCCAGCGCTACAGGGACTGGGGCCAACGTCCTGACTTTC.

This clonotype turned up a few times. The CDR3 region has the DNA TGCAGTGCTAGATCATGGGACAATGAGCAGTTCTTC. Translated, it gives CSARSWDNEQFF. The genes are TRBV20-1 and TRBJ2-5; D is unclear. Matching the DNA end better, TRBJ2-1 makes the J call doubtful. The CDR3 is 12 residues long. Germline V gene data show CDR1 as DFQATT and CDR2 as SNEGSKA (reference sequence).

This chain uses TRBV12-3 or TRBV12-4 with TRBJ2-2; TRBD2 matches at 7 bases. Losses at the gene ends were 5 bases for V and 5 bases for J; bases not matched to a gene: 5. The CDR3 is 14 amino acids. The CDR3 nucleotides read TGTGCCAGCAGTCTCTTGGGGGGGACCGGGGAGCTGTTTTTT. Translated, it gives CASSLLGGTGELFF.